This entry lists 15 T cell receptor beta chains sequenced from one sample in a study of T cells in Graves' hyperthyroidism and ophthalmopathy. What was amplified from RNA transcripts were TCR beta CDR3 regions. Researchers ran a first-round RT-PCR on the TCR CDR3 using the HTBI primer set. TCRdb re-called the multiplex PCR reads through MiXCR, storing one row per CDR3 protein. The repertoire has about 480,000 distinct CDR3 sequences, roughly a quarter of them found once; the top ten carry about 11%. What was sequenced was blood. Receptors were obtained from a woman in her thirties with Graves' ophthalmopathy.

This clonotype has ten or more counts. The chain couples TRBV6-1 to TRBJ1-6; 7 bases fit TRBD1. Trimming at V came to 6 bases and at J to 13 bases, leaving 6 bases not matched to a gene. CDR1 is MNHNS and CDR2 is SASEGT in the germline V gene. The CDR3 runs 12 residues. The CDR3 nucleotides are TGTGCCAGCAGACAGGGACAGACTCCCCTCCACTTT. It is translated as CASRQGQTPLHF.

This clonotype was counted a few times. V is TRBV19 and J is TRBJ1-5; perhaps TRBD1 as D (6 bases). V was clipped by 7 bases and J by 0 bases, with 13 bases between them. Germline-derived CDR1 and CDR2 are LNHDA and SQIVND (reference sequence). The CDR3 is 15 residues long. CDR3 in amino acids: CASTDRPYSNQPQHF. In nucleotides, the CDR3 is TGTGCCAGTACTGACAGGCCCTATAGCAATCAGCCCCAGCATTTT.

In DNA form, the CDR3 reads TGCAGTGCCGCCCTGGGACAGACCCACCAAGAGACCCAGTACTTC. Translation: CSAALGQTHQETQYF. This rearrangement joins TRBV20-1 to TRBJ2-5; 7 nucleotides align to TRBD1. Looked up from germline, CDR1 is DFQATT and CDR2 is SNEGSKA (reference sequence). J lost 0 bases, V lost 6 bases, and 10 bases had no gene match. CDR3 size: 15 residues.

CDR3 region: CSVSDAFNQPQHF. In nucleotides, the CDR3 is TGCAGCGTTTCAGACGCGTTCAATCAGCCCCAGCATTTT. The gene calls are TRBV29-1 and TRBJ1-5; D is ambiguous. This CDR3 spans 13 amino acids. V was pared by 5 bases and J by 3 bases, with 11 bases between. Germline V gene lookup returns CDR1 SQVTM and CDR2 ANQGSEA.

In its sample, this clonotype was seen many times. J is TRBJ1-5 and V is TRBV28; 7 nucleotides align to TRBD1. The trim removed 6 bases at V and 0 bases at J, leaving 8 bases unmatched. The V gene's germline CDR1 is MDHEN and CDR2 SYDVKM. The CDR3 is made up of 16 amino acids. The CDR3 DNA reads TGTGCCAGCAGGATAGGGACAGCGAATAGCAATCAGCCCCAGCATTTT. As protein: CASRIGTANSNQPQHF.

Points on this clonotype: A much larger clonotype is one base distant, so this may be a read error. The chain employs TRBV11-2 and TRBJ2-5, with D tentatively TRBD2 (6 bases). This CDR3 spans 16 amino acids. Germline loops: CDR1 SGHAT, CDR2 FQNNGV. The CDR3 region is CASSLLGLTAQETQCF. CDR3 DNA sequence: TGTGCCAGCAGCTTACTGGGACTTACCGCCCAAGAGACCCAGTGCTTC.

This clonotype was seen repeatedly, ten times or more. The CDR3 is CASSFEVQGRDTIYF. DNA for the CDR3: TGTGCCAGCAGCTTCGAAGTACAGGGACGGGACACCATATATTTT. The rearrangement links TRBV2 to TRBJ1-3; D is perhaps TRBD1 (6 bases). Germline values: CDR1 SNHLY, CDR2 FYNNEI. The CDR3 covers 15 residues. Trimming shortened V by 6 bases and J by 8 bases, and 20 bases separated the two germline ends. Complete variable domain (other parts from reference TRBV2 and TRBJ1-3): EPEVTQTPSHQVTQMGQEVILRCVPISNHLYFYWYRQILGQKVEFLVSFYNNEISEKSEIFDDQFSVERPDGSNFTLKIRSTKLEDSAMYFCASSFEVQGRDTIYFGEGSWLTVV.

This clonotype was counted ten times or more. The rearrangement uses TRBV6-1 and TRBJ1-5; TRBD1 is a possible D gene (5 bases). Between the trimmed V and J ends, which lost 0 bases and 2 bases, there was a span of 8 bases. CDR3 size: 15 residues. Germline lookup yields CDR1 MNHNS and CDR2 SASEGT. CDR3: CASSEARDGNQPQHF. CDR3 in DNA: TGTGCCAGCAGTGAAGCCAGGGATGGCAATCAGCCCCAGCATTTT.

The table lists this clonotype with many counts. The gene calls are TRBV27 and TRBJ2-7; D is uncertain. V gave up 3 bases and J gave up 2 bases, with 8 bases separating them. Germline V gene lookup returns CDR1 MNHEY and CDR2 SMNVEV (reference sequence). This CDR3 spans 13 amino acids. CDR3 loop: CASSFHPPYEQYF. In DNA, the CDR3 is TGTGCCAGCAGTTTCCATCCCCCCTACGAGCAGTACTTC.

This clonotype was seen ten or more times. CDR3 in DNA: TGTGCCAGCAGCCCAATGGCCAGAGGCACTGAAGCTTTCTTT. It codes for CASSPMARGTEAFF. The genes are TRBV3-1 and TRBJ1-1; D not certain. CDR3 length: 14 residues. Germline CDR1 reads LGHDT; CDR2 reads YNNKEL (reference sequence). Trimming cost V 4 bases and J 4 bases, with 13 bases left between them.

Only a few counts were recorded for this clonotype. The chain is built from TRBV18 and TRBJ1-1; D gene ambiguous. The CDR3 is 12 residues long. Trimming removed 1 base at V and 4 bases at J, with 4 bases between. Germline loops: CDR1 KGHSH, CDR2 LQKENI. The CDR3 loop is CASSPQTTEAFF. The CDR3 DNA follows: TGTGCCAGCTCACCACAGACCACTGAAGCTTTCTTT.

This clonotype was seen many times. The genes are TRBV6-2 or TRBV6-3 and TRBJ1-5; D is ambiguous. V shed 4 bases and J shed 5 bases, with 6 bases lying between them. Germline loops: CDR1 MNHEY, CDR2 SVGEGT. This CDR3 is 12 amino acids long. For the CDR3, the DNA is TGTGCCAGCAGTTTCAGTCATCAGCCCCAGCATTTT. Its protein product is CASSFSHQPQHF.

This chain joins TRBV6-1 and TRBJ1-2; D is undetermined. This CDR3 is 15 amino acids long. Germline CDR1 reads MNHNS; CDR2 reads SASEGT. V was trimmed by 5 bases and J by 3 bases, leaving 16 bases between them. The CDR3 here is CASSTARGWDYGYTF. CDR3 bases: TGTGCCAGCAGTACGGCTCGTGGGTGGGACTATGGCTACACCTTC.

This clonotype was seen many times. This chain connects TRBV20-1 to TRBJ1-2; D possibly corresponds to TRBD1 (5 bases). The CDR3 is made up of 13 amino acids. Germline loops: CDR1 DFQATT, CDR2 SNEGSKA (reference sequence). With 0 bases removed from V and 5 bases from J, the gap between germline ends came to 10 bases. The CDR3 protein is CSAREGEGYGYTF. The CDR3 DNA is TGCAGTGCTAGAGAGGGGGAAGGGTATGGCTACACCTTC.

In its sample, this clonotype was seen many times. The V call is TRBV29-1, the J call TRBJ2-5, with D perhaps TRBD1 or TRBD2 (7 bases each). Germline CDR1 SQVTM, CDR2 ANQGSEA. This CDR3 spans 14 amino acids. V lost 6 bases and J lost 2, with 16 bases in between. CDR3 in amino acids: CSVHPGGQQETQYF. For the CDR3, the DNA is TGCAGCGTCCACCCGGGGGGACAGCAAGAGACCCAGTACTTC.